Sequencing of this T cell receptor (beta chain) was carried out in a study of cytomegalovirus exposure and HLA in healthy donors. The study's findings and limits: Researchers reported in a later analysis that a missense DCLRE1C variant was tied to TCR beta V- and J-gene trimming. The study listed approximately 160 cytomegalovirus-associated TCR beta chains.

Trimming removed 5 bases from V and 8 bases from J; junction bases left unmatched: 14. From germline, CDR1 is SGHAT and CDR2 FQNNGV. The CDR3 consists of 16 residues. Both 60 Vbeta primers and 13 Jbeta primers went into the PCR. The method was immunoSEQ multiplex PCR; TCRdb's version includes in-frame clones alone and lacks a portion of them. The sample holds approximately 270,000 clones; approximately 80% are singletons and the top ten take less than 0.4%. A word on this clone: Antigen unknown.

Specimen: PBMCs. The J gene is TRBJ2-1, the V gene TRBV11-2, with 8 bases lining up with TRBD2. The clonotype comes from a girl aged 2-10 years in good health and CMV-seronegative. CDR3 region: CASSNGPGLVFDEQFF. In nucleotides, the CDR3 is TGTGCCAGCAGCAACGGACCGGGACTAGTTTTTGATGAGCAGTTCTTC.